This passage covers 2 T cell receptor beta chains from one sample sequenced in a study of cytomegalovirus exposure and HLA in healthy donors. 60 Vbeta and 13 Jbeta primers were used in PCR. This table comes from immunoSEQ multiplex PCR, and its TCRdb copy is limited to in-frame clones, with some not included. The repertoire holds roughly 150,000 clones, roughly 84% seen once, with roughly 1% in the top ten. Sequenced: PBMCs. The receptors here all came from a man aged 25 to 40 in good health and CMV-seronegative.

Remarks on this clone: Other DNA sequences in the same sample also yield this CDR3. This chain connects TRBV5-6 to TRBJ1-6; TRBD1 matches 8 bases. Per the germline V gene, CDR1 is SGHDT and CDR2 is YYEEEE. The V gene end was trimmed by 2 bases and the J gene end by 7 bases; junction bases not matched to a gene: 5. This CDR3 comprises 15 residues. The CDR3 DNA is TGTGCCAGCAGCTTACATGACAGGGGAAATTCACCCCTCCACTTT. Its protein is CASSLHDRGNSPLHF.

The chain employs TRBV27 and TRBJ2-7, with 11 bases aligning to TRBD2. The CDR3 has 15 residues. The junction had 6 bases not matched to a gene; V was cut back by 5 bases and J by 3 bases. Germline V lookup: CDR1 MNHEY, CDR2 SMNVEV (reference sequence). The CDR3 here is CASSTTSGSYYEQYF. In nucleotides, the CDR3 is TGTGCCAGCAGTACTACTAGCGGGAGTTACTACGAGCAGTACTTC.